Below are 14 T cell receptor beta chains sequenced from a single sample in a study of cytomegalovirus exposure and HLA in healthy donors. It was with 60 Vbeta and 13 Jbeta primers that the PCR ran. Some clones are missing from TCRdb's copy, which holds only in-frame ones; the method was immunoSEQ multiplex PCR. The repertoire has around 80,000 clones, approximately 69% of them found once; the top ten carry under 10%. The sequencing input was PBMCs. The receptors were sampled from a man between 40 and 49 years old in good health and CMV-seropositive.

V usage is TRBV29-1 and J usage is TRBJ2-3, with 9 bases lining up with TRBD2. V was pared by 8 bases and J by 9 bases, with 15 bases of the junction left unmatched. Germline V lookup: CDR1 SQVTM, CDR2 ANQGSEA. The CDR3 runs 14 residues. The CDR3 sequence: CSTTAGGPTETQYF. Written as DNA, the CDR3 is TGCAGCACAACAGCGGGGGGCCCCACCGAGACGCAGTATTTT.

The chain uses TRBV10-3 and TRBJ1-3, with TRBD1 as a possible D gene (6 bases). This CDR3 contains 16 residues. V was clipped by 2 bases and J by 0 bases, with 11 bases between them. Germline values: CDR1 ENHRY, CDR2 SYGVKD. CDR3 DNA sequence: TGTGCCATCAGTGAGGGGGGCCCCCACTCTGGAAACACCATATATTTT. Translated, it gives CAISEGGPHSGNTIYF.

The chain carries TRBV4-1 and TRBJ2-4, with TRBD1 matching over 7 bases. The V gene end was trimmed by 0 bases and the J gene end by 9 bases; junction bases not matched to a gene: 8. The germline V gene encodes CDR1 MGHRA and CDR2 YSYEKL. The CDR3 is 15 amino acids. The CDR3: CASSQESTGIGIQYF. CDR3 bases: TGCGCCAGCAGCCAAGAATCGACAGGGATAGGCATTCAGTACTTC.

This chain connects TRBV6-6 to TRBJ2-7, with a possible D match to TRBD1 (5 bases). The CDR3 runs 15 residues. Germline-derived CDR1 and CDR2 are MNHNY and SVGAGI (reference sequence). Trimming took 1 base from V and 2 from J, leaving 12 bases between them. DNA for the CDR3: TGTGCCAGCAGTTACTTTACTGACAGAACCTACGAGCAGTACTTC. It encodes CASSYFTDRTYEQYF.

The V gene is TRBV15, the J gene TRBJ1-1; the D gene is possibly TRBD1 (5 bases). V shed 2 bases and J shed 4 bases, with 14 bases lying between them. CDR1 is LNHNV, CDR2 YYDKDF, per germline (reference sequence). The CDR3 is 15 residues long. DNA of the CDR3: TGTGCCACCAGCAGACCCGAGGAGGGGCTCACTGAAGCTTTCTTT. Amino acids: CATSRPEEGLTEAFF.

The CDR3 coding sequence is TGTGCCAGCAGTGACGGACTAGCTTGGTCGGGGGATGAGCAGTTCTTC. Its protein is CASSDGLAWSGDEQFF. The chain has TRBV27 and TRBJ2-1; TRBD2 matches 8 bases. Unmatched junction bases numbered 14, after V lost 5 bases and J lost 8 bases. This CDR3 has 16 amino acids. Germline V lookup: CDR1 MNHEY, CDR2 SMNVEV (reference sequence).

CDR3 coding DNA: TGTGCCAGCAGTCTACTAAGGAACACTGAAGCTTTCTTT. This translates into CASSLLRNTEAFF. The chain uses TRBV6-5 and TRBJ1-1; no firm D call. The CDR3 has 13 amino acids. The germline V gene has CDR1 MNHEY and CDR2 SVGAGI. V lost 5 bases and J lost 1, with 8 bases in between.

The chain joins TRBV9 to TRBJ2-7; 10 bases are shared with TRBD1. This CDR3 is built from 15 residues. CDR1 and CDR2 from the germline V gene are SGDLS and YYNGEE. V trimming: 3 bases; J trimming: 2 bases; junction bases outside the gene matches: 5. The CDR3 bases are TGTGCCAGCAGCGAGGGACAGGGGATCCCCTACGAGCAGTACTTC. Its protein is CASSEGQGIPYEQYF.

The chain carries TRBV6-6 and TRBJ1-1; 8 nucleotides line up with TRBD1. V lost 2 bases to trimming and J lost 4 bases; unmatched junction nucleotides: 6. The CDR3 is made up of 15 amino acids. Germline assignment: CDR1 MNHNY and CDR2 SVGAGI (reference sequence). The CDR3: CASSYRGDRPTEAFF. The CDR3 coding sequence is TGTGCCAGCAGTTACAGGGGGGACAGGCCCACTGAAGCTTTCTTT.

The rearrangement uses TRBV7-9 and TRBJ2-3; no reliable D call. V lost 3 bases and J 0 bases, leaving 7 bases between the germline ends. CDR1 is SEHNR and CDR2 is FQNEAQ in the germline V gene (reference sequence). The CDR3 loop spans 14 amino acids. CDR3 sequence reads: CASSFLTSTDTQYF. CDR3 sequence (DNA): TGTGCCAGCAGCTTTTTGACTAGCACAGATACGCAGTATTTT.

The chain links TRBV19 to TRBJ2-5; D ambiguous. The CDR3 loop spans 13 amino acids. V lost 6 bases and J lost 5, with 13 bases in between. Per the germline V gene, CDR1 is LNHDA and CDR2 is SQIVND (reference sequence). CDR3 sequence reads: CASSPVIRETQYF. The CDR3 DNA is TGTGCCAGTAGCCCGGTGATTCGGGAGACCCAGTACTTC.

A word on this clone: The final CDR3 position lacks the conserved phenylalanine or tryptophan, pointing to a likely read error. No DNA is shown, since the ends of the CDR3 on it are uncertain; the CDR3 is the one TCRdb lists. V gene TRBV5-6 combines with J gene TRBJ1-4. Inclusive of both ends, the CDR3 amounts to 11 amino acids. In germline, CDR1 is SGHDT, CDR2 YYEEEE. CDR3 region: CASSLVSGGKG.

The chain couples TRBV7-3 to TRBJ2-2; the match to TRBD2 covers 9 bases. The CDR3 contains 16 residues. The J segment lost 3 bases and the V segment lost 4 bases, leaving 6 bases of the junction unmatched. CDR1 SGHTA and CDR2 FQGTGA come from the germline V gene. CDR3 DNA: TGTGCCAGCAGCTCCGTAGCGGGAGAGCACACCGGGGAGCTGTTTTTT. It yields the protein CASSSVAGEHTGELFF.

The rearrangement uses TRBV6-4 and TRBJ1-5; 7 bases agree with TRBD1. Germline V gene sequence: CDR1 MRHNA, CDR2 SNTAGT. V was clipped by 10 bases and J by 7 bases; unmatched bases: 22. The CDR3 is 17 amino acids. The CDR3 DNA reads as TGTGCCAACAGCATAGACCCGAGGGACAGTAGAAACCAGCCCCAGCATTTT. Translated: CANSIDPRDSRNQPQHF.